This TCR beta chain was identified in a study of T cells in localized non-small cell lung cancer. Study-level findings and limits: Blood T cell density predicted longer survival; adjacent-lung clonality, shorter.

Only one count was recorded for this clone. Its antigen is currently unknown. The table came from immunoSEQ multiplex PCR; TCRdb's copy has only in-frame clones and leaves some out. The sample yields tens of thousands of clones, about nine tenths seen once. The germline CDR1 and CDR2 sequences are GTSNPN and SVGIG (reference sequence). CDR3 length: 17 residues. V lost 1 base to trimming and J lost 4 bases; unmatched junction nucleotides: 8. The TCR was taken from a woman aged 40-69 years with stage I lung adenocarcinoma. J is TRBJ2-1 and V is TRBV30; 12 bases are shared with TRBD1. The sample consisted of peripheral blood, taken before any cancer treatment. The CDR3 region is CAWSGGQGAPTYNEQFF. CDR3 bases: TGTGCCTGGAGTGGGGGACAGGGGGCGCCTACATACAATGAGCAGTTCTTC. The full variable domain, with the rest looked up from reference TRBV30 and TRBJ2-1, is SQTIHQWPATLVQPVGSPLSLECTVEGTSNPNLYWYRQAAGRGLQLLFYSVGIGQISSEVPQNLSASRPQDRQFILSSKKLLLSDSGFYLCAWSGGQGAPTYNEQFFGPGTRLTVL.